The 16 T cell receptor beta chains listed next were all sequenced from one sample in a study of blood T cell repertoires in COVID-19. Profiled with immunoSEQ multiplex PCR; TCRdb holds only in-frame clones, not every one. Here the sample spans roughly 93,000 clones, roughly nine tenths being singletons. Material for sequencing was peripheral blood. The receptors were sampled from a man over 45 with acute or convalescent COVID-19.

This sequence joins TRBV6-6 and TRBJ1-1; 7 nucleotides line up with TRBD1. The germline gives CDR1 MNHNY, CDR2 SVGAGI (reference sequence). Germline trimming cut 5 bases from V and 0 bases from J; bases unmatched to any gene: 6. This CDR3 has 15 amino acids. CDR3: CASSPDGQVNTEAFF. DNA of the CDR3: TGTGCCAGCAGTCCCGACGGACAGGTGAACACTGAAGCTTTCTTT.

CDR3 nucleotides: TGTGCCAGCAGCTTAGGGGAGGGAATGAACACTGAAGCTTTCTTT. Its protein is CASSLGEGMNTEAFF. This rearrangement joins TRBV7-9 to TRBJ1-1; unclear D gene. Between the trimmed V and J ends, which lost 1 base and 0 bases, there was a span of 9 bases. The CDR3 has 15 amino acids. Germline V lookup: CDR1 SEHNR, CDR2 FQNEAQ (reference sequence).

The chain links TRBV6-1 to TRBJ2-1; 8 nucleotides line up with TRBD2. V lost 0 bases and J lost 7; bases outside the gene matches: 14. This CDR3 is built from 18 residues. Germline V gives CDR1 MNHNS, CDR2 SASEGT. The CDR3 region is CASSEAQSFRGGPNEQFF. CDR3 DNA sequence: TGTGCCAGCAGTGAAGCCCAATCCTTCCGGGGGGGCCCTAATGAGCAGTTCTTC.

The rearrangement uses TRBV30 and TRBJ1-1; D remains ambiguous. The germline CDR1 and CDR2 sequences are GTSNPN and SVGIG (reference sequence). V gave up 1 base and J gave up 4 bases, with 13 bases separating them. This CDR3 spans 14 amino acids. The CDR3 region is CAWSGASFGTEAFF. The CDR3 DNA is TGTGCCTGGAGTGGTGCATCCTTCGGCACTGAAGCTTTCTTT.

This clone was counted a single time. CDR3 protein: CASSPRTGTYNEQFF. CDR3 in DNA: TGTGCCAGCTCACCACGGACAGGGACCTACAATGAGCAGTTCTTC. V usage is TRBV18 and J usage is TRBJ2-1, with 8 bases that match TRBD1. CDR1 and CDR2 (germline): KGHSH, LQKENI. The CDR3 sequence is 15 residues long. J gave up 2 bases and V 1 base, and 1 base lay outside the gene matches.

V gene TRBV2 combines with J gene TRBJ1-4; 7 bases fit TRBD1. Looked up from germline, CDR1 is SNHLY and CDR2 is FYNNEI. J gave up 0 bases and V 4 bases, and 11 bases lay outside the gene matches. The CDR3 sequence is 18 residues long. CDR3 sequence: CASSAYRGRPATNEKLFF. The DNA of the CDR3 is TGTGCCAGCAGTGCGTATAGGGGGCGGCCCGCAACTAATGAAAAACTGTTTTTT.

A few counts support this clone. CDR3 amino acids: CASSPGTGGFLFQETQYF. The DNA of the CDR3 is TGTGCCAGCAGCCCCGGGACAGGGGGCTTCCTATTCCAAGAGACCCAGTACTTC. The chain has TRBV7-9 and TRBJ2-5; TRBD1 aligns across 12 bases. J was trimmed by 1 base and V by 5 bases; bases with no gene match: 11. The CDR3 is 18 amino acids. The V gene's germline CDR1 is SEHNR and CDR2 FQNEAQ (reference sequence).

This chain connects TRBV6-5 to TRBJ1-2, with TRBD1 identical over 10 bases. Trimming at V came to 1 base and at J to 2 bases, leaving 1 base not matched to a gene. Germline V CDR1 and CDR2: MNHEY, SVGAGI. The CDR3 length is 15 residues. CDR3 in DNA: TGTGCCAGCAGTTACTGGGACAGGGGCAACTATGGCTACACCTTC. It specifies CASSYWDRGNYGYTF.

Here the CDR3 DNA reads TGTGCCAGCAGCTTATCGGCGGGGGGGCAAGAGACCCAGTACTTC. Translated, it gives CASSLSAGGQETQYF. The chain has TRBV11-3 and TRBJ2-5; TRBD2 matches at 9 bases. CDR1 and CDR2 from the germline V gene are SGHNT and YENEEA. The V and J ends lost 2 bases and 2 bases, in that order; junction bases with no gene match: 3. CDR3 length equals 15 residues.

The chain carries TRBV29-1 and TRBJ1-3; 7 bases are shared with TRBD1. The V segment lost 5 bases and the J segment 0 bases; nucleotides outside the gene matches: 4. The CDR3 contains 14 residues. The germline V gene has CDR1 SQVTM and CDR2 ANQGSEA. In DNA form, the CDR3 reads TGCAGCGTTTCGACAGGGAACTCTGGAAACACCATATATTTT. Amino acids: CSVSTGNSGNTIYF.

The V call is TRBV7-2, the J call TRBJ1-2; 9 bases are shared with TRBD1. The CDR3 covers 14 residues. V gave up 5 bases and J gave up 2 bases; unmatched junction bases: 3. Germline loops: CDR1 SGHTA, CDR2 FQGNSA. CDR3 in amino acids: CASSLGQGNYGYTF. CDR3 DNA sequence: TGTGCCAGCAGCCTAGGACAGGGGAACTATGGCTACACCTTC.

V usage is TRBV29-1 and J usage is TRBJ1-1, with D perhaps TRBD1 (6 bases). Trimming stripped 6 bases from V and 3 bases from J, with 17 bases between. Germline CDR1 is SQVTM and CDR2 is ANQGSEA. This CDR3 comprises 14 residues. CDR3 in amino acids: CSVHKQGTDTEAFF. The DNA of the CDR3 is TGCAGCGTGCACAAACAGGGTACCGACACTGAAGCTTTCTTT.

This chain joins TRBV5-6 and TRBJ2-7, with 7 bases lining up with TRBD1. V was clipped by 3 bases and J by 1 base; unmatched bases: 7. The CDR3 is made up of 15 amino acids. The V gene's germline CDR1 is SGHDT and CDR2 YYEEEE. The CDR3 reads CASSSRDRISYEQYF. The CDR3 region has the DNA TGTGCCAGCAGCTCCCGGGACAGAATATCCTACGAGCAGTACTTC. The full variable domain, completed using reference TRBV5-6 and TRBJ2-7, is DAGVTQSPTHLIKTRGQQVTLRCSPKSGHDTVSWYQQALGQGPQFIFQYYEEEERQRGNFPDRFSGHQFPNYSSELNVNALLLGDSALYLCASSSRDRISYEQYFGPGTRLTVT.

This clone occurred once. Here the CDR3 reads CASSSGQGTSPLHF. CDR3 coding DNA: TGTGCCAGCTCATCGGGACAGGGGACTTCACCCCTCCACTTT. This sequence joins TRBV18 and TRBJ1-6; 10 nucleotides line up with TRBD1. The V and J ends lost 5 bases and 9 bases, in that order; junction bases with no gene match: 4. Germline values: CDR1 KGHSH, CDR2 LQKENI. The CDR3 consists of 14 residues.

The table lists this clone with a few counts. The rearrangement links TRBV14 to TRBJ2-7; 10 bases are a match to TRBD1. The CDR3 extends over 14 amino acids. In germline, CDR1 is SGHDN, CDR2 FVKESK. The junction had 11 bases not matched to a gene; V was cut back by 6 bases and J by 9 bases. CDR3 nucleotides: TGTGCCAGCAGTATTCCGGGACAGGGGTTACGGCAGTACTTC. Translated: CASSIPGQGLRQYF.

V gene TRBV2 combines with J gene TRBJ1-6; 8 bases are shared with TRBD1. Germline V CDR1 and CDR2: SNHLY, FYNNEI. The V and J ends lost 5 bases and 7 bases, in that order; junction bases with no gene match: 7. The CDR3 contains 15 residues. DNA of the CDR3: TGTGCCAGCAGTTCCAGCACAGGGGGGAATTCACCCCTCCACTTT. Protein: CASSSSTGGNSPLHF.